The 6 T cell receptor beta chains in this list originate from one sample, sequenced in a study of T-cell memory formation after mild COVID-19. TCRdb ran MiXCR on the 5' RACE reads and lists one entry per CDR3 protein. The profile shows 200,000 to 300,000 distinct CDR3 sequences, 15% to 20% of them singletons. The sample was PBMCs or a T cell subset sorted from them (not recorded which). These receptors were taken from a man aged 18 to 35 who had mild COVID-19 (a few samples of this study predate the infection). Cell type and time point are not known.

This CDR3 is CASSPPTDWTSMRQFF. The DNA for the CDR3 is TGTGCCAGCTCACCACCAACTGATTGGACCAGTATGAGGCAGTTCTTC. The V and J genes are TRBV18 and TRBJ2-1; D gene uncertain. Germline V lookup: CDR1 KGHSH, CDR2 LQKENI. There are 16 residues in the CDR3. Trimming removed 0 bases at V and 12 bases at J, with 21 bases between.

This clonotype turned up a few times. Germline is not matched at one junction end, which may reflect a read error. The chain is built from TRBV7-6 and TRBJ2-1, with 8 bases matching TRBD2. The germline gives CDR1 SGHVS, CDR2 FNYEAQ. This CDR3 is 15 amino acids long. The DNA of the CDR3 is TGTGCCAGCAGCCTAGCGCAGGGCGGGAGGAATGAGCAGTTCTTC. Its translation: CASSLAQGGRNEQFF.

There are a few counts of this clonotype. The chain carries TRBV28 and TRBJ2-7; no clear D gene. This CDR3 has 13 amino acids. CDR1 is MDHEN, CDR2 SYDVKM, per germline. V was trimmed by 2 bases and J by 7 bases, leaving 12 bases between them. The CDR3 is CASSLQLISEQYV. CDR3 coding DNA: TGTGCCAGCAGTTTACAGCTCATTTCTGAGCAGTACGTC.

This chain uses TRBV6-5 with TRBJ2-7, with D perhaps being TRBD1 or TRBD2 (5 bases each). CDR3 length equals 14 residues. The V and J ends lost 2 bases and 2 bases respectively, with 10 bases between them. In germline, CDR1 is MNHEY, CDR2 SVGAGI. Here the CDR3 reads CASSYGQGPYEQYF. CDR3 nucleotides: TGTGCCAGCAGTTACGGCCAGGGACCCTACGAGCAGTACTTC.

This clonotype has more than one count but fewer than ten. The chain employs TRBV3-1 and TRBJ2-1; D is undetermined. Per germline, CDR1 LGHDT and CDR2 YNNKEL (reference sequence). This CDR3 has 15 amino acids. Trimming cost V 4 bases and J 0 bases, with 10 bases left between them. CDR3 in DNA: TGTGCCAGCAGCCCGTCCTCACTCTCCTACAATGAGCAGTTCTTC. It encodes CASSPSSLSYNEQFF.

A few counts support this clonotype. V is TRBV15 and J is TRBJ1-1; the D is unclear. This CDR3 spans 16 amino acids. V was clipped by 1 base and J by 1 base, with 13 bases between them. Germline V gene sequence: CDR1 LNHNV, CDR2 YYDKDF (reference sequence). CDR3 in amino acids: CATSRGSRGKNTEAFF. DNA of the CDR3: TGTGCCACCAGCAGAGGAAGCCGGGGAAAGAACACTGAAGCTTTCTTT.